The sequence of this TCR beta chain was determined in a study of blood T cell repertoires in COVID-19. Overall study: Material from acute and convalescent COVID-19 was sourced from the United States, Italy and Spain. Sources were T cells, B-cell-depleted T cells, or PBMCs; the material itself was cDNA or gDNA.

Authors' processing steps: Estimates of nucleated cell counts were drawn from the amplification of reference gene primers. Using immunoSEQ multiplex PCR, the repertoire was profiled, and TCRdb retains in-frame clones only, with some absent. The V and J calls and the clone size are those of that table, but D and trimming were determined from the DNA. The sample records approximately 160,000 clones, 90% to 95% being singletons. Germline V gives CDR1 LGHDT, CDR2 YNNKEL (reference sequence). The CDR3 spans 16 residues. V lost 4 bases, J lost 2 bases, and 7 bases stayed unmatched. The rearrangement links TRBV3-1 (or the pseudogene TRBV3-2) to TRBJ2-7; TRBD2 aligns across 11 bases. The sequence was collected from a man between 45 and 60 years old with acute or convalescent COVID-19. Sequencing was carried out using peripheral blood. The CDR3 DNA reads as TGTGCCAGCAGCCTGAGACTAGCGGGACCGACCTACGAGCAGTACTTC. It encodes CASSLRLAGPTYEQYF.